These 2 T cell receptor beta chains share one sample of origin, sequenced in a study of chemoradiotherapy in HPV16-positive cancers. Using immunoSEQ multiplex PCR, the repertoire was profiled, and TCRdb retains in-frame clones only, with some absent. This table has around 68,000 clones, 88% appearing once. The material sequenced was blood, taken from a patient who underwent chemoradiotherapy. Receptors were obtained from a human donor with HPV-associated anogenital cancer.

This clone was seen just once. This sequence joins TRBV6-1 and TRBJ2-5, with 7 nucleotides matching TRBD1. The CDR3 is 14 amino acids. V shed 6 bases, J shed 1 base, and the junction held 5 bases outside the gene matches. The V gene's germline CDR1 is MNHNS and CDR2 SASEGT. CDR3 bases: TGTGCCAGCAGAATGACAGGGTCCCAAGAGACCCAGTACTTC. Translated: CASRMTGSQETQYF.

The chain recombines TRBV9 with TRBJ2-3; 10 nucleotides match TRBD2. Germline trimming cut 7 bases from V and 6 bases from J; bases unmatched to any gene: 11. Germline V CDR1 and CDR2: SGDLS, YYNGEE. This CDR3 contains 15 residues. This CDR3 is CASSEASGSIDTQYF. The CDR3 region has the DNA TGTGCCAGCTCGGAGGCTAGCGGGAGCATCGATACGCAGTATTTT.